This T cell receptor beta chain was obtained from a study of identical twins (TCRdb year 2016). Regarding the research as a whole: TCR alpha and beta repertoires from monozygotic twins, unrelated adults of various ages and cord blood were deep-sequenced to test whether fetal clonotypes persist. Replicate twin experiments were performed at different times using different library preparation protocols to rule out contamination.

General conclusions and limits of the study: Abundant cord blood beta clonotypes carried fewer insertions; young adult naive repertoires showed a weaker similar trend, while memory repertoires showed none. Invariant T cells such as MAIT and iNKT could partly confound zero-insertion analyses, though diverse VJ usage argued against this for most clonotypes. Out-of-frame TCR alpha sequences shared between twins showed an excess of low generation-probability sequences compared with coincidental sharing between unrelated individuals. Recombination models systematically underestimated out-of-frame TCR alpha sharing in monozygotic twins but agreed with sharing between unrelated individuals. In beta out-of-frame sequences, excess twin sharing was weaker, because having fewer shared sequences lowered the signal-to-noise ratio. Because the same donors could not be followed over many years, the conclusions depended on cross-sectional statistical analysis.

The sample holds a few counts of this clonotype. Its antigen has not been determined. Base qualities are not at hand, and no much larger clone is one base apart. Every donor in the study was a healthy Caucasian. Miltenyi CD45RO+ enrichment and human naive T-cell isolation kits were used to isolate memory (CD45RO+) and naive T cells from PBMC. The library was prepared using 5' RACE. Reads for this sample came from an Illumina HiSeq 2000. Template switching added a universal primer binding site, and the final cDNA carried a unique molecular identifier that allowed TCR cDNA molecules to be counted accurately. Specific primers in the conserved constant-segment region were used to synthesize first-strand cDNA for the TCR alpha and beta chains. To control for contamination, each cDNA library was double barcoded with a SMART-Mk sample barcode plus Illumina barcodes. Two successive PCR steps introduced TruSeq adapter sequences along with Illumina sample barcodes. Sequencing of the TCR alpha and beta cDNA libraries was done on the Illumina HiSeq platform using custom primers. On the authors' methods: Unique molecular identifiers were extracted from raw reads with MiGEC, and CDR3 positions were determined with MiXCR. Recombination models were inferred per individual with the repgenHMM and IGoR tools using an EM algorithm. Shared clonotype analysis was performed with the tcR package in R, normalizing sharing by the product of cloneset sizes. To study raw recombination free of thymic and clonal selection effects, out-of-frame nonproductive sequences were analyzed. The public reads were run again by TCRdb, first through fastp at Q25 and then through MiXCR, and only productive beta chains were kept. Each record represents a unique CDR3 protein, reported with the most common genes and DNA among its rows. TCRdb, not the original authors, processed these V and J calls. The sample table shows approximately 210,000 distinct CDR3 sequences, and less than 10% are seen once. Just over 5% of the sample rests with the top ten.

A distance of 9 bases separates the germline ends of V and J, which lose 5 bases and 2 bases respectively. From its cysteine to its phenylalanine, the CDR3 spans 14 amino acids. CDR3 DNA only is kept here, 42 bases in frame from base 1. Recombination connected TRBV12-3 or TRBV12-4 to TRBJ2-2, with the D gene uncertain. This TCR came from a woman in her late teens or twenties in good health. The sample comprised memory (CD45RO+) T cells sorted from blood. The cell subset or site label for this specimen denotes: CD45RO+ enriched T cells. The DNA sequence is as follows: TGTGCCAGCAGTCACGTACATAACACCGGGGAGCTGTTTTTT. Its coded protein is CASSHVHNTGELFF.